Listed here is a single TCR beta chain. Its antigen is not yet known. Base qualities are not at hand, and no much larger clone is one base apart. Reads for this sample came from an Illumina HiSeq 2500. Quantitative 5'-RACE with molecular barcodes was used to prepare TCR beta libraries. On the study's bioinformatics: A new computational method based on a probabilistic model of VDJ rearrangement was used to identify disease-linked TCR variants. Using fastp at Q25 and MiXCR, TCRdb reprocessed the public reads and kept productive beta chains. When rows share a CDR3 protein, they turn into one entry using the most common DNA and genes. The V and J calls here are based on TCRdb, not the publication. The sample contains about 750,000 distinct CDR3 sequences, roughly 19% of them found a single time. Jointly, the top ten make up around 19% of the sample. V lost 4 bases and J lost 6 bases; the stretch between them is 25 bases long. According to the germline V gene, CDR1 reads SGHRS and CDR2 reads YFSETQ. Spanning cysteine to phenylalanine, the CDR3 consists of 17 amino acids. This entry keeps only the CDR3 DNA: 51 bases, framed from base 1.

This sample is part of a study of CD8 T cells in ankylosing spondylitis (dated by TCRdb to about 2017). Describing the broader study: The study set out to find disease-linked TCR variants by profiling T cell receptor beta repertoires in ankylosing spondylitis patients and healthy donors. The full study cohort was made up of approximately 27 ankylosing spondylitis patients and around 100 healthy donors. Peripheral blood was sampled, and synovial fluid was also collected from ankylosing spondylitis patients. Beyond this particular receptor, the publication reports: The disease-linked clones had a CD8+ phenotype and were found at relatively low frequencies in peripheral blood. Blood from ankylosing spondylitis patients appeared to be characterized by a TCR beta motif composed of eight or nine highly homologous amino acid variants. Some of the motif variants had been reported before in the synovial fluid and blood of reactive arthritis patients, a finding that suggests common disease-initiation mechanisms. Significant enrichment of the disease-linked clones was reported in matched synovial fluid samples from ankylosing spondylitis patients.

The rearranged segments are TRBV5-1 and TRBJ1-2; the best D guess is TRBD1, with 5 bases matching. The receptor comes from a male donor with ankylosing spondylitis. Material for sequencing was blood, either unsorted or a sorted T cell fraction (not recorded which). The bases read TGCGCCAGCAGCGTGCGACAGCGAACCCTTAAATTGGATGGCTACACCTTC. The encoded protein is CASSVRQRTLKLDGYTF. Reference TRBV5-1 and TRBJ1-2 genes cover what lies past the CDR3, so the full variable domain is KAGVTQTPRYLIKTRGQQVTLSCSPISGHRSVSWYQQTPGQGLQFLFEYFSETQRNKGNFPGRFSGRQFSNSRSEMNVSTLELGDSALYLCASSVRQRTLKLDGYTFGSGTRLTVV.